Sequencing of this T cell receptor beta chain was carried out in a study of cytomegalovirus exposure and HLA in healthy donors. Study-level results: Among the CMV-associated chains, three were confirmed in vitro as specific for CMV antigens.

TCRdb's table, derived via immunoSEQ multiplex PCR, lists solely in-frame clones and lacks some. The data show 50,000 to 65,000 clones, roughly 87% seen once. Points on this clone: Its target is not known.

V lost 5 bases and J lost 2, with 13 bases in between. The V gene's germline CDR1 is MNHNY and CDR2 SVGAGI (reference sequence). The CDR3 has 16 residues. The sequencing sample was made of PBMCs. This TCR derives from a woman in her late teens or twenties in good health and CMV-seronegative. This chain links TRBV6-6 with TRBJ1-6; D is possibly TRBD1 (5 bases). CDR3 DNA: TGTGCCAGCAGTCAGGGTTTAGGGGCCTATAATTCACCCCTCCACTTT. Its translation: CASSQGLGAYNSPLHF.